The clone carrying this T cell receptor (beta chain) was seen repeatedly, ten times or more. Its target is unknown. Between the trimmed V and J ends, which lost 4 bases and 6 bases, there was a span of 19 bases. This CDR3 spans 15 amino acids. This sample was included in a study of T-cell memory formation after mild COVID-19. Libraries for TCRalpha and TCRbeta carried sample barcodes and unique molecular identifiers via 5'RACE. Using its own MiXCR run on the 5' RACE reads, TCRdb lists one record per CDR3 protein. This sample carries tens of thousands of distinct CDR3 sequences, around a fifth of them seen once, and the ten largest clones take 1.5% to 1.9%. The study's findings and limits: Contracting CD4+ clones sat mainly in CM and EM; CD8+ in EMRA. Second-wave clones with a day 37 peak had unconfirmed SARS-CoV-2 specificity.

V and J are TRBV12-3 or TRBV12-4 and TRBJ2-7, with D possibly matching TRBD1 (6 bases). This clonotype originated in an adult who had mild COVID-19 (a few samples of this study predate the infection). Cell type and time point are not known. The sequenced material came from PBMCs or a T cell subset sorted from them (not recorded which). CDR3 in DNA: TGTGCCAGCAGTTCGAACTACAGGGTTAAGGTCGAGCAGTACTTC. Translated, it gives CASSSNYRVKVEQYF.